This passage covers 30 T cell receptor beta chains from one sample sequenced in a study of T cell responses to AZD1222 COVID-19 vaccine. Measured with immunoSEQ multiplex PCR; TCRdb has only the in-frame clones, and not every one. The sample shows 150,000 to 200,000 clones, 85% to 90% of them seen only once. The sequenced sample was peripheral blood, obtained 28 days after the second AZD1222 dose. These receptors all stem from an adult who received the AZD1222 COVID-19 vaccine.

The V and J genes are TRBV7-2 and TRBJ2-7, with D uncertain. CDR3 length: 14 residues. Germline V gene lookup returns CDR1 SGHTA and CDR2 FQGNSA. Trimming pared 4 bases from V and 0 bases from J, leaving 10 bases between. The CDR3 region is CASSWTAPSYEQYF. The CDR3 DNA reads TGTGCCAGCAGCTGGACCGCTCCCTCCTACGAGCAGTACTTC.

The chain couples TRBV18 to TRBJ2-5; D tentatively fits TRBD1 or TRBD2 (5 bases each). The V gene's germline CDR1 is KGHSH and CDR2 LQKENI. This CDR3 comprises 14 residues. V was clipped by 8 bases and J by 0 bases, with 13 bases between them. CDR3 coding DNA: TGTGCCAGCAGTCGGGACGGTTACCAAGAGACCCAGTACTTC. It specifies CASSRDGYQETQYF.

The rearrangement joins TRBV7-2 to TRBJ2-2; the match to TRBD2 covers 10 bases. The CDR3 is 17 amino acids. The germline CDR1 and CDR2 sequences are SGHTA and FQGNSA. Trimming took 1 base from V and 7 from J; bases not matched to a gene: 9. The CDR3 DNA reads TGTGCCAGCAGCTTAGGGCTAGCGGGGGCTGGTGACGGGGAGCTGTTTTTT. Its protein is CASSLGLAGAGDGELFF. Drawing the rest from reference TRBV7-2 and TRBJ2-2, the complete variable domain is GAGVSQSPSNKVTEKGKDVELRCDPISGHTALYWYRQSLGQGLEFLIYFQGNSAPDKSGLPSDRFSAERTGGSVSTLTIQRTQQEDSAVYLCASSLGLAGAGDGELFFGEGSRLTVL.

The chain couples TRBV10-3 to TRBJ2-7, with 10 bases identical to TRBD2. This CDR3 has 13 amino acids. Looked up from germline, CDR1 is ENHRY and CDR2 is SYGVKD. Trimming took 2 bases from V and 9 from J; bases not matched to a gene: 4. This CDR3 is CAISEASGGGQYF. Written as DNA, the CDR3 is TGTGCCATCAGTGAGGCTAGCGGGGGTGGGCAGTACTTC.

In its sample, this clone was seen once. V usage is TRBV5-1 and J usage is TRBJ2-7, with D perhaps assigned TRBD1 or TRBD2 (5 bases each). Germline V gene data show CDR1 as SGHRS and CDR2 as YFSETQ. With 4 bases removed from V and 2 bases from J, the gap between germline ends came to 10 bases. This CDR3 is 13 amino acids long. The DNA for the CDR3 is TGCGCCAGCAGCGCCGGGACCCCCTACGAGCAGTACTTC. Its protein product is CASSAGTPYEQYF.

The CDR3 here is CSVEGLAGGYNEQFF. For the CDR3, the DNA is TGCAGCGTTGAAGGGTTAGCGGGGGGGTACAATGAGCAGTTCTTC. This chain connects TRBV29-1 to TRBJ2-1, with 11 nucleotides matching TRBD2. The J segment lost 4 bases and the V segment lost 1 base, leaving 3 bases of the junction unmatched. This CDR3 has 15 amino acids. The germline V gene encodes CDR1 SQVTM and CDR2 ANQGSEA.

The CDR3 nucleotides read TGTGCCAGTAAGTCCTCCTCTGGGGCCAACGTCCTGACTTTC. Protein: CASKSSSGANVLTF. The chain is built from TRBV19 and TRBJ2-6; D is unresolved. The CDR3 is made up of 14 amino acids. V lost 7 bases and J 0 bases, leaving 7 bases between the germline ends. The germline gives CDR1 LNHDA, CDR2 SQIVND (reference sequence).

This chain connects TRBV5-4 to TRBJ1-1, with D possibly being TRBD1 (6 bases). The CDR3 contains 14 residues. The germline V gene encodes CDR1 SGHNT and CDR2 YYREEE (reference sequence). Trimming shortened V by 4 bases and J by 6 bases, and 16 bases separated the two germline ends. CDR3 DNA sequence: TGTGCCAGCAGCATATGGACAGCTAGCCCTGAAGCTTTCTTT. Its translation: CASSIWTASPEAFF.

This clone was counted once. The rearrangement links TRBV5-1 to TRBJ2-1; D is perhaps TRBD1 (6 bases). The V end lost 2 bases, the J end lost 12 bases, and 12 bases lay between the germline ends. The germline V gene encodes CDR1 SGHRS and CDR2 YFSETQ. This CDR3 spans 12 amino acids. The CDR3 DNA follows: TGCGCCAGCAGCTTCACACAGGGTGGGCAGTTCTTC. Translating it yields CASSFTQGGQFF. The full variable domain, completed using reference TRBV5-1 and TRBJ2-1, is KAGVTQTPRYLIKTRGQQVTLSCSPISGHRSVSWYQQTPGQGLQFLFEYFSETQRNKGNFPGRFSGRQFSNSRSEMNVSTLELGDSALYLCASSFTQGGQFFGPGTRLTVL.

The V call is TRBV9, the J call TRBJ2-1, with 8 bases that match TRBD2. There are 16 residues in the CDR3. Per the germline V gene, CDR1 is SGDLS and CDR2 is YYNGEE. V dropped 4 bases and J dropped 0; count of bases not matched to a gene: 6. The CDR3 here is CASSIDGGASYNEQFF. CDR3 in DNA: TGTGCCAGCAGCATCGACGGGGGGGCCTCCTACAATGAGCAGTTCTTC.

The V and J genes are TRBV27 and TRBJ2-2; the D gene is possibly TRBD2 (5 bases). The V end was cut by 8 bases, the J end by 4 bases, with 17 bases between. Germline V lookup: CDR1 MNHEY, CDR2 SMNVEV (reference sequence). This CDR3 has 15 residues. The CDR3 loop is CASAGGGRGTGELFF. DNA for the CDR3: TGTGCCAGCGCTGGAGGTGGACGGGGCACCGGGGAGCTGTTTTTT.

The chain employs TRBV5-4 and TRBJ1-6; no clear D. This CDR3 is 14 amino acids long. Germline loops: CDR1 SGHNT, CDR2 YYREEE (reference sequence). V lost 2 bases and J lost 4, with 7 bases in between. CDR3 nucleotides: TGTGCCAGCAGCTTTTTCCAGTATAATTCACCCCTCCACTTT. It specifies CASSFFQYNSPLHF.

The CDR3 DNA is TGTGCCAGCAGCTTTCAGACAGGGGGCGTCACTGAAGCTTTCTTT. It specifies CASSFQTGGVTEAFF. This sequence joins TRBV7-2 and TRBJ1-1, with 10 bases lining up with TRBD1. V was clipped by 3 bases and J by 4 bases; unmatched bases: 5. Germline assignment: CDR1 SGHTA and CDR2 FQGNSA. This CDR3 is built from 15 residues. The full variable domain, in which reference TRBV7-2 and TRBJ1-1 provide the parts outside the CDR3, is GAGVSQSPSNKVTEKGKDVELRCDPISGHTALYWYRQSLGQGLEFLIYFQGNSAPDKSGLPSDRFSAERTGGSVSTLTIQRTQQEDSAVYLCASSFQTGGVTEAFFGQGTRLTVV.

The genes are TRBV10-1 and TRBJ1-2; 9 nucleotides align to TRBD1. This CDR3 comprises 14 residues. J was trimmed by 7 bases and V by 5 bases; bases with no gene match: 8. The germline V gene has CDR1 WNHNN and CDR2 SYGVQD (reference sequence). The CDR3 coding sequence is TGCGCCAGCAGTCCACTCGGGACAGGGCTTGGCTACACCTTC. The encoded protein is CASSPLGTGLGYTF.

The chain couples TRBV5-4 to TRBJ2-3; TRBD2 aligns across 8 bases. The germline gives CDR1 SGHNT, CDR2 YYREEE (reference sequence). The CDR3 sequence is 15 residues long. With V trimmed by 0 bases and J by 9 bases, 9 bases remained unmatched. The CDR3 protein is CASSLGGGPQRTQYF. CDR3 coding DNA: TGTGCCAGCAGCTTGGGCGGGGGGCCCCAGAGGACGCAGTATTTT.

This chain links TRBV24-1 with TRBJ1-1; 8 bases agree with TRBD1. This CDR3 is built from 13 residues. Germline loops: CDR1 KGHDR, CDR2 SFDVKD. J lost 0 bases, V lost 10 bases, and 3 bases had no gene match. CDR3 amino acids: CATWTGLNTEAFF. The CDR3 bases are TGTGCCACGTGGACAGGGCTGAACACTGAAGCTTTCTTT.

This chain connects TRBV5-1 to TRBJ2-3; D unclear. Between the trimmed V and J ends, which lost 2 bases and 2 bases, there was a span of 15 bases. The CDR3 length is 16 residues. Germline loops: CDR1 SGHRS, CDR2 YFSETQ. The CDR3 nucleotides are TGCGCCAGCAGCTTTACGGACCCTTCCTACACAGATACGCAGTATTTT. Residues: CASSFTDPSYTDTQYF.

This chain uses TRBV5-1 with TRBJ1-1; D is perhaps TRBD1 (5 bases). Germline assignment: CDR1 SGHRS and CDR2 YFSETQ. V was clipped by 0 bases and J by 4 bases, with 13 bases between them. This CDR3 has 15 amino acids. The CDR3 here is CASSLAIVGGTEAFF. DNA for the CDR3: TGCGCCAGCAGCTTGGCCATCGTGGGGGGCACTGAAGCTTTCTTT. Filled out from reference TRBV5-1 and TRBJ1-1, the complete variable domain reads KAGVTQTPRYLIKTRGQQVTLSCSPISGHRSVSWYQQTPGQGLQFLFEYFSETQRNKGNFPGRFSGRQFSNSRSEMNVSTLELGDSALYLCASSLAIVGGTEAFFGQGTRLTVV.

This clone was seen only a few times. CDR3 bases: TGTGCCAGCAGTTTAACCGGACAGGGCCACGAGCAGTACTTC. Translation gives CASSLTGQGHEQYF. The V gene is TRBV6-2 or TRBV6-3, the J gene TRBJ2-7; 8 bases align to TRBD1. Germline V lookup: CDR1 MNHEY, CDR2 SVGEGT. There are 14 residues in the CDR3. The V and J ends lost 4 bases and 5 bases, in that order; junction bases with no gene match: 7.

The chain joins TRBV5-4 to TRBJ1-5, with 8 nucleotides matching TRBD1. With 4 bases clipped from V and 5 bases from J, the junction kept 8 bases outside the gene matches. In germline, CDR1 is SGHNT, CDR2 YYREEE (reference sequence). This CDR3 spans 15 amino acids. The CDR3 region is CASSPGRGLDQPQHF. CDR3 sequence (DNA): TGTGCCAGCAGCCCGGGCAGGGGGCTCGATCAGCCCCAGCATTTT.

This chain joins TRBV9 and TRBJ2-2; a weak D match, TRBD1 (6 bases). With 4 bases removed from V and 5 bases from J, the gap between germline ends came to 9 bases. The CDR3 length is 13 residues. The germline CDR1 and CDR2 sequences are SGDLS and YYNGEE. CDR3 coding DNA: TGTGCCAGCAGCCCCCAGGGGACCGGGGAGCTGTTTTTT. Protein sequence: CASSPQGTGELFF.

This CDR3 reads CASSFAFGTLNTEAFF. CDR3 bases: TGTGCCAGCAGTTTTGCATTCGGGACATTGAACACTGAAGCTTTCTTT. The chain couples TRBV27 to TRBJ1-1; a possible D gene is TRBD1 (6 bases). The V gene's germline CDR1 is MNHEY and CDR2 SMNVEV (reference sequence). V was cut by 3 bases and J by 0 bases, with 14 bases left in between. CDR3 length: 16 residues.

For the CDR3, the DNA is TGCGCCAGCAGCCCAACAGCGGGGGACGAGCAGTACTTC. Residues: CASSPTAGDEQYF. V gene TRBV5-1 combines with J gene TRBJ2-7; 8 bases map to TRBD2. In germline, CDR1 is SGHRS, CDR2 YFSETQ. The CDR3 has 13 residues. V shed 4 bases and J 5 bases; nucleotides not matched to a gene: 5.

V usage is TRBV5-1 and J usage is TRBJ2-6; D might be TRBD1 (6 bases). Trimming took 0 bases from V and 2 from J, leaving 12 bases between them. This CDR3 spans 17 amino acids. From germline, CDR1 is SGHRS and CDR2 YFSETQ. CDR3 DNA sequence: TGCGCCAGCAGCTTGGGGCTCAGGGGTGCTGGGGCCAACGTCCTGACTTTC. Translated: CASSLGLRGAGANVLTF.

The CDR3 loop reads CASSLRREVAYGYTF. The CDR3 DNA follows: TGTGCCAGCAGCCTGCGGAGGGAGGTCGCCTATGGCTACACCTTC. The V call is TRBV2, the J call TRBJ1-2; no clear D gene. V lost 6 bases and J lost 4, with 18 bases in between. The CDR3 extends over 15 amino acids. The germline V gene encodes CDR1 SNHLY and CDR2 FYNNEI.

The chain links TRBV5-6 to TRBJ2-1, with a weak D call TRBD1 (5 bases). CDR1 is SGHDT, CDR2 YYEEEE, per germline. The ends were cut back, 1 base at V and 6 bases at J, with 17 bases in the middle. This CDR3 spans 16 amino acids. CDR3 sequence reads: CASSLKGLPSFNEQFF. The CDR3 bases are TGTGCCAGCAGCTTGAAGGGGCTTCCGAGCTTCAATGAGCAGTTCTTC.

V and J are TRBV13 and TRBJ1-2; TRBD1 is a possible D gene (6 bases). The CDR3 extends over 16 amino acids. Between the trimmed V and J ends, which lost 1 base and 4 bases, there was a span of 16 bases. Germline CDR1 PRHDT, CDR2 FYEKMQ (reference sequence). The CDR3 protein is CASSLVSAGDSYGYTF. As DNA, the CDR3 is TGTGCCAGCAGCTTAGTATCGGCAGGGGATTCCTATGGCTACACCTTC.

The chain links TRBV19 to TRBJ1-2; D might be TRBD1 (5 bases). Trimming cost V 5 bases and J 0 bases, with 13 bases left between them. The CDR3 contains 15 residues. Germline V CDR1 and CDR2: LNHDA, SQIVND (reference sequence). The CDR3: CASSVRGTANYGYTF. CDR3 sequence (DNA): TGTGCCAGTAGTGTACGAGGGACGGCTAACTATGGCTACACCTTC.

J is TRBJ2-7 and V is TRBV12-5; 8 bases align to TRBD1. J gave up 6 bases and V 4 bases, and 2 bases lay outside the gene matches. CDR3 length: 12 amino acids. Per the germline V gene, CDR1 is LGHNT and CDR2 is FRNRAP. This chain's CDR3 is CASGWGTGEQYF. The CDR3 DNA sequence: TGTGCTAGTGGTTGGGGGACAGGCGAGCAGTACTTC.

The CDR3 protein is CASSLSGAANYGYTF. The CDR3 DNA reads as TGTGCCAGCAGCTTGAGTGGGGCAGCTAACTATGGCTACACCTTC. V and J are TRBV5-6 and TRBJ1-2; TRBD1 is a possible D gene (5 bases). The V and J ends lost 1 base and 0 bases respectively, with 10 bases between them. Germline V gene sequence: CDR1 SGHDT, CDR2 YYEEEE. The CDR3 totals 15 residues.